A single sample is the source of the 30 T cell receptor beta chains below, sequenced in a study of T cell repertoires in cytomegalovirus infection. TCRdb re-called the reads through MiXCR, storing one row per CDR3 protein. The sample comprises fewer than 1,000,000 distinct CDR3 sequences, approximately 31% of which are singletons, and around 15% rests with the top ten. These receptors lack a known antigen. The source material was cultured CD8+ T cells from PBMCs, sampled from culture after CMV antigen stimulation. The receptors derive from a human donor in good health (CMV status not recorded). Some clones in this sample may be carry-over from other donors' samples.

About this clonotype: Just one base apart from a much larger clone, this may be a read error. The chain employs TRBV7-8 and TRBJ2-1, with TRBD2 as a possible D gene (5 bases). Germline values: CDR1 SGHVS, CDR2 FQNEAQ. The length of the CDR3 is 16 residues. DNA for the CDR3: TGTGTCAGCAGCGACACGGACTGGAGCTCCTACAATGAGCAGTTCTTC. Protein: CVSSDTDWSSYNEQFF.

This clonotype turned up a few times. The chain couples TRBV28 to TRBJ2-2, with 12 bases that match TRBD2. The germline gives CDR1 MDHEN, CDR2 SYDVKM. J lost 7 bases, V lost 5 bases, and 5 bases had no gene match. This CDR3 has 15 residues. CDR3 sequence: CASSRLAGDIGELFF. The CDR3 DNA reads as TGTGCCAGCAGTAGACTAGCGGGGGATATCGGGGAGCTGTTTTTT.

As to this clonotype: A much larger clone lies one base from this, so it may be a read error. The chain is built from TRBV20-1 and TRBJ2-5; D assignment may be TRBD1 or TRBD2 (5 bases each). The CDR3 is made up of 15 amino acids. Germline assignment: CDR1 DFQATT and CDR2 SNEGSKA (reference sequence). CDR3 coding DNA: TGCTGTGCTGCGCCGGGACGGAAAATGCAAGAGACCCAGTACTTC. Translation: CCAAPGRKMQETQYF.

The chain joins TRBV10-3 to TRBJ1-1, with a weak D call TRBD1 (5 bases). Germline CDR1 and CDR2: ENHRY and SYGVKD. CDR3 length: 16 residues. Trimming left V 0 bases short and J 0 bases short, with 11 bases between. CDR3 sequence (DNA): TGTGCCATCAGTGAGTCGACTCGAGGGGTGAACACTGAAGCTTTCTTT. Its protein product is CAISESTRGVNTEAFF.

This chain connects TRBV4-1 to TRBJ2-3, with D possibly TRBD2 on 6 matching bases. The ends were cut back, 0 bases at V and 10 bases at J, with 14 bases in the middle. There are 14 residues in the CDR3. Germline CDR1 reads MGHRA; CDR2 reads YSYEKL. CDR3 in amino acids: CASSQEEGAGAQYF. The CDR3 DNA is TGCGCCAGCAGCCAAGAAGAGGGAGCGGGCGCGCAGTATTTT.

The CDR3: CSARDREVLYEQYF. The DNA for the CDR3 is TGCAGTGCTAGAGATCGGGAGGTACTCTACGAGCAGTACTTC. The chain uses TRBV20-1 and TRBJ2-7, with TRBD2 identical over 7 bases. The CDR3 extends over 14 amino acids. CDR1 is DFQATT, CDR2 SNEGSKA, per germline (reference sequence). Trimming took 0 bases from V and 3 from J; bases not matched to a gene: 5.

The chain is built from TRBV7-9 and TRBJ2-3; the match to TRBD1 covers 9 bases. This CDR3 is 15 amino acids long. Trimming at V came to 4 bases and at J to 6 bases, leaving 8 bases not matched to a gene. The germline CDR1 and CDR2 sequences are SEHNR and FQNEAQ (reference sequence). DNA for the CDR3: TGTGCCAGCAGCTCGGCCGGGACAGGGTTGGATACGCAGTATTTT. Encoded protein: CASSSAGTGLDTQYF. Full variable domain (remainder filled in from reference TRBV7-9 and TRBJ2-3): DTGVSQNPRHKITKRGQNVTFRCDPISEHNRLYWYRQTLGQGPEFLTYFQNEAQLEKSRLLSDRFSAERPKGSFSTLEIQRTEQGDSAMYLCASSSAGTGLDTQYFGPGTRLTVL.

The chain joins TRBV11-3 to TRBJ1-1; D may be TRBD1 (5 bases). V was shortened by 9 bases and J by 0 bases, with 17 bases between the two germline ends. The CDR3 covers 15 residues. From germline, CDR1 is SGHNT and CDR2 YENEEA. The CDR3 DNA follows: TGTGCCAGGGGGACGACACGCGTTTTGAACACTGAAGCTTTCTTT. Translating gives CARGTTRVLNTEAFF.

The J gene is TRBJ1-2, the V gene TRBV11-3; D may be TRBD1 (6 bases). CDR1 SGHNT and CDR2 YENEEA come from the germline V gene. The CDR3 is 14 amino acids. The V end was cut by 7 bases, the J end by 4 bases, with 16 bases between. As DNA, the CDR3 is TGTGCCAGCACCAGACAGGCTTATCGCTATGGCTACACCTTC. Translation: CASTRQAYRYGYTF.

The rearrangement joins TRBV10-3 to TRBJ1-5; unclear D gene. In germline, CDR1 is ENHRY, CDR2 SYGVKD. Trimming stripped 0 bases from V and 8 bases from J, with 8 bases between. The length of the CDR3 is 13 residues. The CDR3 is CAISESGSKPQHF. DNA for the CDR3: TGTGCCATCAGTGAGTCGGGGAGTAAGCCCCAGCATTTT.

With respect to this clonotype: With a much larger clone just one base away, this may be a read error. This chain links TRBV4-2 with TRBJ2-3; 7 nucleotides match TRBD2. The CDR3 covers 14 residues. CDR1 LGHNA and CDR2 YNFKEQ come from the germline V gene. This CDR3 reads CVSNGRGEADTQYF. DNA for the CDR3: TGTGTCAGCAATGGACGGGGGGAGGCAGATACGCAGTATTTT.

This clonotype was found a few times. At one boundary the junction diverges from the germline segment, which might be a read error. CDR3 in DNA: TGTGCCAGCAGATTAGCGGGGGGGTTCAATGAGCAGTTCTTC. Protein product: CASRLAGGFNEQFF. The J gene is TRBJ2-1, the V gene TRBV7-6; 11 nucleotides match TRBD2. The CDR3 sequence is 14 residues long. The V gene's germline CDR1 is SGHVS and CDR2 FNYEAQ.

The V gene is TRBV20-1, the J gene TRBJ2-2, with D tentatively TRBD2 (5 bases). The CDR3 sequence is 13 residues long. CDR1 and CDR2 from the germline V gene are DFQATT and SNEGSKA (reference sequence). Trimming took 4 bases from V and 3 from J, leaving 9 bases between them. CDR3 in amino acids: CSATDWDTGELFF. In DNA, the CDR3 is TGCAGTGCTACGGACTGGGACACCGGGGAGCTGTTTTTT.

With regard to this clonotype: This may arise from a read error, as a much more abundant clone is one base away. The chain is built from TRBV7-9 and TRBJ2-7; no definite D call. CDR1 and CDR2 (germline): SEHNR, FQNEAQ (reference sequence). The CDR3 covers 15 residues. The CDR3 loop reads CANSLGVGLDYEQYV. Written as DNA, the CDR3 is TGTGCCAACAGCTTAGGTGTAGGGCTGGACTACGAGCAGTACGTC.

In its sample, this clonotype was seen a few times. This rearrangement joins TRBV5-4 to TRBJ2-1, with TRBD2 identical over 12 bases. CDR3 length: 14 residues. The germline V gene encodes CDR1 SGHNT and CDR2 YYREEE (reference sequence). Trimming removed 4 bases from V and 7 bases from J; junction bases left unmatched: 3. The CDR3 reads CASSVGTSGNEQFF. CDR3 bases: TGTGCCAGCAGCGTCGGGACTAGCGGGAATGAGCAGTTCTTC. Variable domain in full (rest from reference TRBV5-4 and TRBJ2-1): ETGVTQSPTHLIKTRGQQVTLRCSSQSGHNTVSWYQQALGQGPQFIFQYYREEENGRGNFPPRFSGLQFPNYSSELNVNALELDDSALYLCASSVGTSGNEQFFGPGTRLTVL.

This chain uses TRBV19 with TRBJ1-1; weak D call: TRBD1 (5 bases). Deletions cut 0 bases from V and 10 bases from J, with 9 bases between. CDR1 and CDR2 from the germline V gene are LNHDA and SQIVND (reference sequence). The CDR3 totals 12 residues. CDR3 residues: CASSIDRGVAFF. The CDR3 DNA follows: TGTGCCAGTAGTATAGACCGGGGGGTAGCTTTCTTT.

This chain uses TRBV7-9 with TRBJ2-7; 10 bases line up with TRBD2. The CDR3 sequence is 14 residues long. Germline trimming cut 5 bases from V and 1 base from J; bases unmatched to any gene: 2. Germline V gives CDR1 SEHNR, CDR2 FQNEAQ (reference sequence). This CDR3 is CASSGSGGSYEQYF. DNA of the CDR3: TGTGCCAGCAGCGGTAGCGGGGGGTCCTACGAGCAGTACTTC.

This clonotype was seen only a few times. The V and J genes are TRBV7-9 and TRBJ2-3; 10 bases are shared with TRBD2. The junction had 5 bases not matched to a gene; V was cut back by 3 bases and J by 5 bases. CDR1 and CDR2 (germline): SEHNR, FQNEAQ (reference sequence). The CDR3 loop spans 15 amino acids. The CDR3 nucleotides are TGTGCCAGCAGCTTTAGCGGGGGGTTTGAAGATACGCAGTATTTT. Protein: CASSFSGGFEDTQYF.

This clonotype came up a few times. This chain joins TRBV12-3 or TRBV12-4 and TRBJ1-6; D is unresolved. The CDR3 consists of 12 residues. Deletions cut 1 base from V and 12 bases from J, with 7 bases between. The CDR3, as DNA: TGTGCCAGCAGTTTAGACAACAAACCCCTCCACTTT. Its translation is CASSLDNKPLHF.

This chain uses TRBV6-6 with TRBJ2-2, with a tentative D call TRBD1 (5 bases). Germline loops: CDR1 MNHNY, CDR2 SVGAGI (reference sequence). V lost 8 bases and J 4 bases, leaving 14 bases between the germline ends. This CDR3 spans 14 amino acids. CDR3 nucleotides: TGTGCCAGCGGGGCGGCTCGAGGCACCGGGGAGCTGTTTTTT. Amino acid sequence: CASGAARGTGELFF.

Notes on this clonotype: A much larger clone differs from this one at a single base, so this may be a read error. CDR3 nucleotides: TGTGCCAGCAGCTCGTTGGGGGGGGGCCTGGGCGCAGATACGCAGTATTTT. Protein: CASSSLGGGLGADTQYF. The rearrangement links TRBV7-2 to TRBJ2-3; tentatively, D is TRBD2 (7 bases). With 4 bases removed from V and 4 bases from J, the gap between germline ends came to 21 bases. From germline, CDR1 is SGHTA and CDR2 FQGNSA. The CDR3 covers 17 residues. The full variable domain, with the rest looked up from reference TRBV7-2 and TRBJ2-3, is GAGVSQSPSNKVTEKGKDVELRCDPISGHTALYWYRQSLGQGLEFLIYFQGNSAPDKSGLPSDRFSAERTGGSVSTLTIQRTQQEDSAVYLCASSSLGGGLGADTQYFGPGTRLTVL.

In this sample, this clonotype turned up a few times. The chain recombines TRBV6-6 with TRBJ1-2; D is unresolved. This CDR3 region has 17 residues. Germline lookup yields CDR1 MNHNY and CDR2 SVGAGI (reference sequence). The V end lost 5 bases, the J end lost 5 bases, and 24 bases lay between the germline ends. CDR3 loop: CASSARSFGWLRYGYTF. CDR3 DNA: TGTGCCAGCAGTGCGCGCAGCTTTGGATGGCTACGGTATGGCTACACCTTC.

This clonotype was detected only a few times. The CDR3, as DNA: TGTGCCAGCAGTTACCCTAAAATACCGACTAGCGGGCGGCATACGGGACCCTACAATGAGCAGTTCTTC. This sequence encodes CASSYPKIPTSGRHTGPYNEQFF. V usage is TRBV6-6 and J usage is TRBJ2-1; 10 bases agree with TRBD2. Losses at the gene ends were 2 bases for V and 2 bases for J; bases not matched to a gene: 24. This CDR3 has 23 amino acids. Germline loops: CDR1 MNHNY, CDR2 SVGAGI (reference sequence).

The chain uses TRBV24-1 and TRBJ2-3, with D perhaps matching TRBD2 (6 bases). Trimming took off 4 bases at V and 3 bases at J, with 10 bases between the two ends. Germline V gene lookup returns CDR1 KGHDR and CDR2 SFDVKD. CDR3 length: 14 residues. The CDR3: CATSEGLATDTQYF. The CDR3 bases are TGTGCCACCAGTGAAGGGCTAGCGACAGATACGCAGTATTTT.

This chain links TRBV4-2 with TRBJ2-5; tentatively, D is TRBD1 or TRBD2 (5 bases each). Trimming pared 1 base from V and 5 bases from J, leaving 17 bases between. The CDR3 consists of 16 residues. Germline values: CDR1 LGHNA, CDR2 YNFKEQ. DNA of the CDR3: TGTGCCAGCAGCCAAGTGAGGGGCCGGAGCCACGAGACCCAGTACTTC. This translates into CASSQVRGRSHETQYF.

The CDR3 region has the DNA TGCAGTGCCCCTGCCTTGAAGGGGGGGGAGCATCAGCCCCAGCATTTT. This codes for CSAPALKGGEHQPQHF. The J gene is TRBJ1-5, the V gene TRBV20-1; TRBD1 might be the D (6 bases). This CDR3 is built from 16 residues. The germline CDR1 and CDR2 sequences are DFQATT and SNEGSKA (reference sequence). The ends were cut back, 6 bases at V and 5 bases at J, with 23 bases in the middle.

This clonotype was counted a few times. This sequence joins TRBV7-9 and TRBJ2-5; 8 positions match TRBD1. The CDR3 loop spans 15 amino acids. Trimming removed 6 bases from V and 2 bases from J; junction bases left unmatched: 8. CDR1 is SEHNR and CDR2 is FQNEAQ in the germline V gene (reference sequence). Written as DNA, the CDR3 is TGTGCCAGCAGAAGTGGACAGGGTTGGCAAGAGACCCAGTACTTC. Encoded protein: CASRSGQGWQETQYF.

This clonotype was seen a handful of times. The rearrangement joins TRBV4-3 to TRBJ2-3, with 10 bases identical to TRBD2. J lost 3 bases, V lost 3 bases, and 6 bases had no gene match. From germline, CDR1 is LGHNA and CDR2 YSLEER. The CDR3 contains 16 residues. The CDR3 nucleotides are TGCGCCAGCAGCCATAATCCTAGCGGGGGAACAGATACGCAGTATTTT. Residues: CASSHNPSGGTDTQYF.

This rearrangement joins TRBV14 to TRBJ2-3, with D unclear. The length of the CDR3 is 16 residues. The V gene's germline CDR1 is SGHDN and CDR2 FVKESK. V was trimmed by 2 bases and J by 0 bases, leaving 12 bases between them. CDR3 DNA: TGTGCCAGCAGCCAACGGCAGCGTATAAGCACAGATACGCAGTATTTT. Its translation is CASSQRQRISTDTQYF.

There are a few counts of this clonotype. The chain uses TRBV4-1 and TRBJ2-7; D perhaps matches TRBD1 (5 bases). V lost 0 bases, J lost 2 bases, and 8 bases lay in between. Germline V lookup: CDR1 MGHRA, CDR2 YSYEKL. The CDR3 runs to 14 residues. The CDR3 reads CASSQDWGPYEQYV. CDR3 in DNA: TGCGCCAGCAGCCAAGATTGGGGCCCCTACGAGCAGTACGTC.